The 21 T cell receptor beta chains below were found in one sample sequenced in a study of vaccination effects on CD4 cells after COVID-19. The protocol was immunoSEQ multiplex PCR, while the TCRdb copy is restricted to in-frame clones and leaves out a portion. Here the sample spans tens of thousands of clones, 76% being singletons. Antigen-specific CD4+ T cells expanded by the ViraFEST assay with viral peptide pools were then sequenced. Culture lasted about 11 days before CD4+ T cell isolation. A positive SARS-CoV-2 PCR test fell between March and December 2020. Their antigen targets remain unknown. Sequencing was performed on CD4+ T cells from PBMCs cultured with HIV peptides, taken before COVID-19 vaccination. Subset noted: HIV-1 Nef peptide pool negative control/reference culture. The source of these receptors is a human donor who had a prior SARS-CoV-2 infection.

This chain uses TRBV6-5 with TRBJ2-7; D gene unclear. Looked up from germline, CDR1 is MNHEY and CDR2 is SVGAGI. CDR3 length equals 15 residues. V lost 0 bases and J 2 bases, leaving 11 bases between the germline ends. The CDR3 DNA sequence: TGTGCCAGCAGTTACTCCAGTCAGGAACCCTACGAGCAGTACTTC. Translated, it gives CASSYSSQEPYEQYF.

The J gene is TRBJ2-5, the V gene TRBV3-1 (or the pseudogene TRBV3-2); 9 positions match TRBD1. CDR3 size: 14 residues. Looked up from germline, CDR1 is LGHDT and CDR2 is YNNKEL (reference sequence). The junction had 3 bases not matched to a gene; V was cut back by 4 bases and J by 3 bases. This CDR3 is CASSLRQGEETQYF. CDR3 sequence (DNA): TGTGCCAGCAGCCTAAGACAGGGGGAAGAGACCCAGTACTTC.

Here the CDR3 reads CASRSAASLETQYF. Written as DNA, the CDR3 is TGTGCCAGCCGTTCCGCGGCTAGCCTAGAGACCCAGTACTTC. The gene calls are TRBV7-2 and TRBJ2-5; a weak D match, TRBD2 (5 bases). Germline assignment: CDR1 SGHTA and CDR2 FQGNSA. The ends were cut back, 8 bases at V and 4 bases at J, with 17 bases in the middle. The CDR3 runs to 14 residues.

As to this clone: Compared with germline, one end of the junction differs, possibly owing to a read error. The rearrangement uses TRBV7-8 and TRBJ2-1, with D perhaps matching TRBD2 (6 bases). The CDR3 is 13 amino acids. Germline CDR1 and CDR2: SGHVS and FQNEAQ. The DNA for the CDR3 is TGTGCCAGCACCTTACGGGGGAACAATGAGCAGTTCTTC. Amino acids: CASTLRGNNEQFF. Combining the CDR3 with reference TRBV7-8 and TRBJ2-1 gives the whole variable domain GAGVSQSPRYKVAKRGQDVALRCDPISGHVSLFWYQQALGQGPEFLTYFQNEAQLDKSGLPSDRFFAERPEGSVSTLKIQRTQQEDSAVYLCASTLRGNNEQFFGPGTRLTVL.

V and J are TRBV28 and TRBJ1-5; no definite D call. The CDR3 is 15 amino acids. In germline, CDR1 is MDHEN, CDR2 SYDVKM. V was shortened by 5 bases and J by 4 bases, with 15 bases between the two germline ends. The CDR3 loop reads CASSPPRAENQPQHF. The DNA of the CDR3 is TGTGCCAGCAGTCCCCCCCGGGCAGAGAATCAGCCCCAGCATTTT.

The chain couples TRBV7-9 to TRBJ1-2; unclear D gene. Germline CDR1 SEHNR, CDR2 FQNEAQ (reference sequence). CDR3 length: 14 residues. Deletions cut 3 bases from V and 4 bases from J, with 12 bases between. The CDR3 reads CASSFSYPSYGYTF. The CDR3 DNA sequence: TGTGCCAGCAGCTTTTCATACCCAAGCTATGGCTACACCTTC.

The V gene is TRBV2, the J gene TRBJ2-5; 7 bases line up with TRBD2. The CDR3 spans 15 residues. V lost 2 bases to trimming and J lost 5 bases; unmatched junction nucleotides: 8. Germline V gene data show CDR1 as SNHLY and CDR2 as FYNNEI. This chain's CDR3 is CASSERGRGSETQYF. Here the CDR3 DNA reads TGTGCCAGCAGTGAACGAGGGAGGGGAAGCGAGACCCAGTACTTC. Using reference TRBV2 and TRBJ2-5 for the parts outside the CDR3, the full variable domain is EPEVTQTPSHQVTQMGQEVILRCVPISNHLYFYWYRQILGQKVEFLVSFYNNEISEKSEIFDDQFSVERPDGSNFTLKIRSTKLEDSAMYFCASSERGRGSETQYFGPGTRLLVL.

This chain links TRBV19 with TRBJ1-6; 7 bases align to TRBD1. The CDR3 has 13 amino acids. The V segment lost 8 bases and the J segment 4 bases; nucleotides outside the gene matches: 2. Germline V gene data show CDR1 as LNHDA and CDR2 as SQIVND (reference sequence). CDR3 bases: TGTGCCAGTGGGGGACAGTATAATTCACCCCTCCACTTT. The encoded protein is CASGGQYNSPLHF.

The CDR3 coding sequence is TGTGCCAGCAGCTCAAACAGGGGGCGTGAGACCCAGTACTTC. Translation: CASSSNRGRETQYF. V gene TRBV7-2 combines with J gene TRBJ2-5; 9 bases fit TRBD1. J lost 5 bases, V lost 4 bases, and 5 bases had no gene match. This CDR3 has 14 amino acids. Per the germline V gene, CDR1 is SGHTA and CDR2 is FQGNSA.

The chain carries TRBV3-1 (or the pseudogene TRBV3-2) and TRBJ2-5; 15 bases line up with TRBD2. CDR3 length: 16 amino acids. CDR1 LGHDT and CDR2 YNNKEL come from the germline V gene (reference sequence). The junction had 2 bases not matched to a gene; V was cut back by 1 base and J by 5 bases. This CDR3 is CASSQAGLAGGETQYF. The DNA of the CDR3 is TGTGCCAGCAGCCAAGCCGGACTAGCGGGGGGGGAGACCCAGTACTTC.

This clone has a single count. The V gene is TRBV2, the J gene TRBJ2-7; D remains unclear. The CDR3 has 10 residues. Germline CDR1 and CDR2: SNHLY and FYNNEI. Trimming took off 5 bases at V and 4 bases at J, with 3 bases between the two ends. The CDR3, as DNA: TGTGCCAGCAGTTATTACGAGCAGTACTTC. Its protein is CASSYYEQYF.

This clone was counted only a few times. This chain links TRBV2 with TRBJ1-1; D remains unclear. The CDR3 totals 14 residues. Germline CDR1 reads SNHLY; CDR2 reads FYNNEI. V lost 2 bases, J lost 1 base, and 8 bases lay in between. CDR3 loop: CASSEYGSNTEAFF. The CDR3 nucleotides read TGTGCCAGCAGTGAATACGGCTCGAACACTGAAGCTTTCTTT.

The gene calls are TRBV4-1 and TRBJ1-2; D uncertain. CDR1 MGHRA and CDR2 YSYEKL come from the germline V gene. The CDR3 has 12 residues. V lost 0 bases to trimming and J lost 4 bases, with 3 bases between them. The CDR3 here is CASSQDTYGYTF. CDR3 bases: TGCGCCAGCAGCCAAGACACCTATGGCTACACCTTC.

This clone showed up just once. The chain links TRBV9 to TRBJ2-7, with TRBD2 matching over 8 bases. The CDR3 is 15 residues long. Trimming took 4 bases from V and 6 from J; bases not matched to a gene: 12. Germline CDR1 and CDR2: SGDLS and YYNGEE. CDR3 nucleotide sequence: TGTGCCAGCAGCCCTAACTCAGGACTAGCCACCGAGCAGTACTTC. Its protein is CASSPNSGLATEQYF.

The CDR3 sequence: CASSLARTGGLDSQYF. For the CDR3, the DNA is TGCGCCAGCAGCTTGGCTCGGACAGGGGGCCTGGATTCCCAGTACTTC. This chain connects TRBV5-1 to TRBJ2-5; 11 nucleotides line up with TRBD1. V trimming: 0 bases; J trimming: 9 bases; junction bases outside the gene matches: 10. The germline gives CDR1 SGHRS, CDR2 YFSETQ. The CDR3 totals 16 residues.

This clone was counted between two and nine times. The chain has TRBV10-3 and TRBJ2-3; 9 positions match TRBD2. The CDR3 sequence is 15 residues long. The germline V gene encodes CDR1 ENHRY and CDR2 SYGVKD. The trim removed 6 bases at V and 3 bases at J, leaving 7 bases unmatched. The CDR3 nucleotides are TGTGCCATCAGCTTTCTTAGCGGGAGTACAGATACGCAGTATTTT. Translated: CAISFLSGSTDTQYF.

This chain uses TRBV24-1 with TRBJ2-2; 10 bases line up with TRBD1. CDR3 length equals 17 residues. V shed 5 bases and J 6 bases; nucleotides not matched to a gene: 11. Germline assignment: CDR1 KGHDR and CDR2 SFDVKD. The chain's CDR3 is CATSGLPRTGGAGELFF. CDR3 bases: TGTGCCACCAGTGGTTTACCCCGGACAGGGGGGGCCGGGGAGCTGTTTTTT.

The chain combines TRBV27 with TRBJ2-3; D remains ambiguous. V gave up 2 bases and J gave up 1 base, with 7 bases separating them. The CDR3 length is 14 residues. Germline lookup yields CDR1 MNHEY and CDR2 SMNVEV (reference sequence). CDR3 bases: TGTGCCAGCAGTTTAGATGGGCGCACAGATACGCAGTATTTT. Amino acid sequence: CASSLDGRTDTQYF.

The CDR3 nucleotides read TGTGCTAGTGGTTTTTGGTACACCGGGGAGCTGTTTTTT. Its translation: CASGFWYTGELFF. The chain links TRBV12-5 to TRBJ2-2, with D hard to call. The V end lost 3 bases, the J end lost 3 bases, and 5 bases lay between the germline ends. Germline loops: CDR1 LGHNT, CDR2 FRNRAP. This CDR3 comprises 13 residues.

The rearrangement joins TRBV2 to TRBJ2-2; D remains ambiguous. Germline CDR1 is SNHLY and CDR2 is FYNNEI. The CDR3 runs to 16 residues. Trimming pared 0 bases from V and 3 bases from J, leaving 11 bases between. CDR3 in DNA: TGTGCCAGCAGTGAAGCTAGGTCCCCCGACACCGGGGAGCTGTTTTTT. It codes for CASSEARSPDTGELFF.

The chain recombines TRBV15 with TRBJ2-5; D may be TRBD2 (6 bases). The CDR3 totals 14 residues. Germline V lookup: CDR1 LNHNV, CDR2 YYDKDF (reference sequence). Trimming stripped 1 base from V and 5 bases from J, with 11 bases between. The CDR3: CATSRVRGGETQYF. CDR3 DNA sequence: TGTGCCACCAGCAGAGTAAGGGGAGGCGAGACCCAGTACTTC.